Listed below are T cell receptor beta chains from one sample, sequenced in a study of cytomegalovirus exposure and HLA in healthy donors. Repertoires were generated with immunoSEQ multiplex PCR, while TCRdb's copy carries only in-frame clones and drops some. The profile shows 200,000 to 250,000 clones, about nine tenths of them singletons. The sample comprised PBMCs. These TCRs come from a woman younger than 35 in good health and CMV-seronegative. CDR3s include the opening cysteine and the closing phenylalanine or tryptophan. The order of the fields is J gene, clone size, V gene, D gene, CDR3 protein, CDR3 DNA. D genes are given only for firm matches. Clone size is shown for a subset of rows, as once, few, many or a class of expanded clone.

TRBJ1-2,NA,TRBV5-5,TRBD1,CASKGQGNYGYTF,TGTGCCAGCAAAGGACAGGGGAACTATGGCTACACCTTC
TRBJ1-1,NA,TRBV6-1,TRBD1,CASSERGTGAFF,TGTGCCAGCAGTGAACGGGGGACAGGAGCTTTCTTT
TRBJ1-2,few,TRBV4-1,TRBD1,CASSQVGRGHYGYTF,TGCGCCAGCAGCCAAGTGGGTAGGGGGCACTATGGCTACACCTTC
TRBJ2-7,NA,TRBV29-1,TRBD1,CSVRDSYEQYF,TGCAGCGTTCGGGACAGCTACGAGCAGTACTTC
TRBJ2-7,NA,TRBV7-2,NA,CASSLPPPPYEQYF,TGTGCCAGCAGCTTACCTCCCCCTCCTTACGAGCAGTACTTC
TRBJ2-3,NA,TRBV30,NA,CAWSAQHLTDTQYF,TGTGCCTGGAGTGCCCAACATCTCACAGATACGCAGTATTTT
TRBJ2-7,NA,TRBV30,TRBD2,CAWSAPMGTSIHEQYF,TGTGCCTGGAGTGCTCCGATGGGGACTAGTATCCACGAGCAGTACTTC
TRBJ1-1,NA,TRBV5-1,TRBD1,CASSWGTGRSANTEAFF,TGCGCCAGCAGCTGGGGGACAGGGAGGTCGGCGAACACTGAAGCTTTCTTT
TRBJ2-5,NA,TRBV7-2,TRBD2,CASSLASPGGETQYF,TGTGCCAGCAGCTTAGCCTCCCCGGGAGGGGAGACCCAGTACTTC
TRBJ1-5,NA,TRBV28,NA,CASSYGGSNQPQHF,TGTGCCAGCAGTTACGGAGGTAGCAATCAGCCCCAGCATTTT
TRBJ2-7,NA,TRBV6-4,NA,CASSDPGKAYEQYF,TGTGCCAGCAGTGACCCAGGTAAAGCCTACGAGCAGTACTTC
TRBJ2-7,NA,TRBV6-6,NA,CASALAVNYEQYF,TGTGCCAGCGCGCTAGCCGTTAACTACGAGCAGTACTTC
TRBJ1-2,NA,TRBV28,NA,CASSLRAGFGYGYTF,TGTGCCAGCAGTTTAAGGGCGGGGTTTGGCTATGGCTACACCTTC
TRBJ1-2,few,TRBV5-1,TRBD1,CASSVTGNYGYTF,TGCGCCAGCAGCGTGACAGGGAACTATGGCTACACCTTC
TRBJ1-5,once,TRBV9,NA,CASSVGGTKVQPQHF,TGTGCCAGCAGCGTAGGGGGGACAAAAGTCCAGCCCCAGCATTTT
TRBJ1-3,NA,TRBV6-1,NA,CASSEAVRVTGNTIYF,TGTGCCAGCAGTGAAGCAGTCAGGGTTACGGGAAACACCATATATTTT
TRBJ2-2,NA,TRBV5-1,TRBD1,CASSFDRGTGELFF,TGCGCCAGCAGCTTCGACAGGGGCACCGGGGAGCTGTTTTTT
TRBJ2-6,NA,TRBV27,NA,CASSFQTSGANVLTF,TGTGCCAGCAGTTTTCAGACTTCTGGGGCCAACGTCCTGACTTTC
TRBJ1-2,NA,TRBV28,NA,CASSFQGRLYGYTF,TGTGCCAGCAGTTTTCAGGGGCGGCTCTATGGCTACACCTTC
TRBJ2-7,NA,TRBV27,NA,CASRGPLEQYF,TGTGCCAGCAGGGGGCCTCTCGAGCAGTACTTC
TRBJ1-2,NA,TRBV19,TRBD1,CASSTGQGVYGYTF,TGTGCCAGTAGTACCGGACAGGGGGTCTATGGCTACACCTTC
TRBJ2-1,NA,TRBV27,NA,CASSFRPGNEQFF,TGTGCCAGCAGTTTTCGTCCGGGCAATGAGCAGTTCTTC
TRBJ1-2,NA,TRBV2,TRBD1,CASKRLTGEANGYTF,TGTGCCAGCAAACGGTTGACAGGGGAGGCGAATGGCTACACCTTC
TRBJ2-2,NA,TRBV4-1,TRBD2,CASRLAGSNTGELFF,TGCGCCAGCAGGCTAGCGGGGTCGAACACCGGGGAGCTGTTTTTT
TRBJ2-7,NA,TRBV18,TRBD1,CASSLQGAVSGEQYF,TGTGCCAGCTCACTACAGGGGGCTGTGTCGGGCGAGCAGTACTTC
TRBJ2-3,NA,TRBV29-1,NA,CSVDRSGVADTQYF,TGCAGCGTTGACCGGTCGGGGGTTGCAGATACGCAGTATTTT
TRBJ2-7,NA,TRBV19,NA,CASSMGRENLYEQYF,TGTGCCAGTAGTATGGGCAGGGAAAATCTCTACGAGCAGTACTTC
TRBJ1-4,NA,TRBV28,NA,CASSIPGGEKLFF,TGTGCCAGCAGTATCCCGGGGGGTGAAAAACTGTTTTTT
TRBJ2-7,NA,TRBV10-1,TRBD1,CASSGTGRGQYF,TGCGCCAGCAGTGGGACAGGTCGGGGGCAGTACTTC
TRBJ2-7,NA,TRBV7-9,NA,CASSPRGPYEQYF,TGTGCCAGCAGCCCCAGGGGCCCCTACGAGCAGTACTTC
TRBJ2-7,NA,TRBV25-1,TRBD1,CASSLPGGAQYF,TGTGCCAGCAGTCTCCCAGGGGGCGCGCAGTACTTC
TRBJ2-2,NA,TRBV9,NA,CASSPLLTENTGELFF,TGTGCCAGCAGCCCCCTTCTAACAGAGAACACCGGGGAGCTGTTTTTT
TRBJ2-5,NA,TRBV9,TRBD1,CASSAGQGYQETQYF,TGTGCCAGCAGCGCGGGACAGGGTTACCAAGAGACCCAGTACTTC
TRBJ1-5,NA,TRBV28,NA,CASTSRVQEPNQPQHF,TGTGCCAGCACCAGCCGGGTACAGGAGCCAAATCAGCCCCAGCATTTT
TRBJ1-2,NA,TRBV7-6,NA,CASSSPGTYPYGYTF,TGTGCCAGCAGTTCTCCCGGGACATATCCCTATGGCTACACCTTC
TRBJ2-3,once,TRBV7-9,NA,CASSWGIQGYGTDTQYF,TGTGCCAGCAGCTGGGGGATACAGGGTTATGGAACAGATACGCAGTATTTT
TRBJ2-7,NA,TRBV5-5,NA,CASSLGENGLPGAYEQYF,TGTGCCAGCAGCTTAGGAGAAAATGGCCTACCCGGGGCCTACGAGCAGTACTTC
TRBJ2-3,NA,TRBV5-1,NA,CASSLEASGTDTQYF,TGCGCCAGCAGCTTGGAAGCGAGCGGCACAGATACGCAGTATTTT
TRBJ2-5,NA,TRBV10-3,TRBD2,CAISESSSGSETQYF,TGTGCCATCAGTGAGTCGTCTAGCGGGAGTGAGACCCAGTACTTC
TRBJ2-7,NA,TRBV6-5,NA,CASSYLRTGSYEQYF,TGTGCCAGCAGTTACTTACGGACTGGCTCCTACGAGCAGTACTTC
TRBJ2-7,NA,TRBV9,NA,CASSVGPGLDEQYF,TGTGCCAGCAGCGTGGGACCGGGACTCGACGAGCAGTACTTC
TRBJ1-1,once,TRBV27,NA,CASRDGGRDTEAFF,TGTGCCAGCAGGGACGGTGGGAGGGACACTGAAGCTTTCTTT
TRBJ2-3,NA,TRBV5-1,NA,CASSLDSPDTQYF,TGCGCCAGCAGCTTGGACAGCCCAGATACGCAGTATTTT
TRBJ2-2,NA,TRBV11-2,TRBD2,CASTPGAGEGELFF,TGTGCCAGCACCCCGGGAGCGGGAGAAGGGGAGCTGTTTTTT
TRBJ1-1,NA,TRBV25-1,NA,CASSEGGWTEAFF,TGTGCCAGCAGTGAAGGGGGGTGGACTGAAGCTTTCTTT